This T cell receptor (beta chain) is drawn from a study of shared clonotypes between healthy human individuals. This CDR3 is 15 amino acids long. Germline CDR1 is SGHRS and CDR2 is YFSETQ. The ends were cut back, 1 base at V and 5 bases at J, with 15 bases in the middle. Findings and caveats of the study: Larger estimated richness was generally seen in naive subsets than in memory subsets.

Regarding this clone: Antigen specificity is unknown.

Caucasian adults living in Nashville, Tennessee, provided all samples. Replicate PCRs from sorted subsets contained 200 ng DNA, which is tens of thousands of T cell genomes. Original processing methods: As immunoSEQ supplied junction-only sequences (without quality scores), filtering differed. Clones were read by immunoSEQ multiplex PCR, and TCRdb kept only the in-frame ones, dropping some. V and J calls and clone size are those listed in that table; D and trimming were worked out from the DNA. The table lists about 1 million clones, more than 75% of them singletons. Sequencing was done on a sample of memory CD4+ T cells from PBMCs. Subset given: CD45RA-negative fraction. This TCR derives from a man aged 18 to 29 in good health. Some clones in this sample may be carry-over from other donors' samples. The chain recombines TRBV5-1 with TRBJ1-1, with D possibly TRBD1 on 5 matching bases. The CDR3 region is CASSLLGTGGTEAFF. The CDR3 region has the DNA TGCGCCAGCAGCTTGTTAGGTACAGGTGGTACTGAAGCTTTCTTT.